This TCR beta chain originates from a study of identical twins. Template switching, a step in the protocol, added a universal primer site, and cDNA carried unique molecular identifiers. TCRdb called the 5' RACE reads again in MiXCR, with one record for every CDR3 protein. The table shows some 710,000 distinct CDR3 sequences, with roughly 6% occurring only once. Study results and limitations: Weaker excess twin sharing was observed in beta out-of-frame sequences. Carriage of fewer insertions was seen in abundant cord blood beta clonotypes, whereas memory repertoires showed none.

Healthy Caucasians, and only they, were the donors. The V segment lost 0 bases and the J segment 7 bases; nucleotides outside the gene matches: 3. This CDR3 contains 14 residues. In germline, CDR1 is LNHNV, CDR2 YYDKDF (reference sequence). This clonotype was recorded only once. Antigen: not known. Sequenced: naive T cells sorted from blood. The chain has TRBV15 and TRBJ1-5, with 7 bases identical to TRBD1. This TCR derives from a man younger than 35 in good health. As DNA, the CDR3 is TGTGCCACCAGCAGAGAGGGACAGAGGCAGCCCCAGCATTTT. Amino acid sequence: CATSREGQRQPQHF.